This T cell receptor (beta chain) appears in the sequencing data of a study of identical twins. Using its own MiXCR run on the 5' RACE reads, TCRdb lists one record per CDR3 protein. The sample gives roughly 770,000 distinct CDR3 sequences, 15% to 20% of which show up once; around 13% is in the top ten. Whole-study findings and limits: Within cord blood, abundant beta clonotypes carried fewer insertions, but memory repertoires showed no such trend. There was an excess of low generation probability in the out-of-frame alpha sequences that twins shared.

In regard to this clonotype: Antigen: not known.

Trimming cost V 7 bases and J 5 bases, with 12 bases left between them. This CDR3 has 13 amino acids. From germline, CDR1 is SGHRS and CDR2 YFSETQ. The sample was also linked to a second study, of T cells expressing NK-cell markers. That source reports: The authors derived TCR beta repertoires from sorted CD3+CD56+NKG2C+, CD3+CD56+NKG2C- and CD3+CD56-NKG2C+ T cells.

The rearrangement uses TRBV5-1 and TRBJ2-2; D remains unclear. The sample comprised PBMCs. This sequence was found in a woman younger than 30 in good health. CDR3 nucleotide sequence: TGCGCCAGCCAGCTTCCCAAAACCGGGGAGCTGTTTTTT. Translation: CASQLPKTGELFF.